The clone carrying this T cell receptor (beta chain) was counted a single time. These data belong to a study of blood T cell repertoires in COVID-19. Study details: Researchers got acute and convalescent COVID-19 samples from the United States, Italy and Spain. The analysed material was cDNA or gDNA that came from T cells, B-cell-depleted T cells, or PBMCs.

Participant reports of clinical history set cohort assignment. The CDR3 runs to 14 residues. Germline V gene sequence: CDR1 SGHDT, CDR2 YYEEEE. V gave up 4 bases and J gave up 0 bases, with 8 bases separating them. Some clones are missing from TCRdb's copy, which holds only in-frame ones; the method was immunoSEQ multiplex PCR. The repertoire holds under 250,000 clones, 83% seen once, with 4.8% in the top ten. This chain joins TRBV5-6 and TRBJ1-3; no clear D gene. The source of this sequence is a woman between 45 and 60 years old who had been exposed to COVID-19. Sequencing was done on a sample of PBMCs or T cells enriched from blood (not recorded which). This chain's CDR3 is CASSRGSSGNTIYF. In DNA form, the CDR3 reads TGTGCCAGCAGCCGAGGGAGCTCTGGAAACACCATATATTTT.